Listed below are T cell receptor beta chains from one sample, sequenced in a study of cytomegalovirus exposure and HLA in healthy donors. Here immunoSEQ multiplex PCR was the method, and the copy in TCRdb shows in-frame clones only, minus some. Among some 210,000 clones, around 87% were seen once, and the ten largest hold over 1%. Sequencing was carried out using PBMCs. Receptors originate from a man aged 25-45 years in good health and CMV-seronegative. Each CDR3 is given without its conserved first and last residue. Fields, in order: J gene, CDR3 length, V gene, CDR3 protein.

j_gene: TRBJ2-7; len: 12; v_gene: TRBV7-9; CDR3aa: ASSLAGGLHEQY
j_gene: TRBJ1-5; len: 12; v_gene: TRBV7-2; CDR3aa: ASSSGQINQPQH
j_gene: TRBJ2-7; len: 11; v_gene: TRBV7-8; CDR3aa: ASSTTGNYEQY
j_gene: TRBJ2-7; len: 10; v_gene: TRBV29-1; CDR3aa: SALAGTYEQY
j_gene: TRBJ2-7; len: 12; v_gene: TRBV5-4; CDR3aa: ASSSPPGDYEQY
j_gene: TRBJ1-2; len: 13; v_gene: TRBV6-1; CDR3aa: ASSEGGTSNYGYT
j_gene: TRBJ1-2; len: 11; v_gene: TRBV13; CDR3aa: ASSQQGPYGYT
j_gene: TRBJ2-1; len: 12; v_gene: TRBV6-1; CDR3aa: ASSPSGRTDEQF
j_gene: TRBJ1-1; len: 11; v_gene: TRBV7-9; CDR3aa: ASSLTRDSEAF
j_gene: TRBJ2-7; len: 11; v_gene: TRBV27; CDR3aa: ASSLGHFYEQY
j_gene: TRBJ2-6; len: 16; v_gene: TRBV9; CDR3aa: ASSGTFGQTSGANVLT
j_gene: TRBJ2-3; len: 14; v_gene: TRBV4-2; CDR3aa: ASSRSRNGGTDTQY
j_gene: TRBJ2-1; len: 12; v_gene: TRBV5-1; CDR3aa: ASSPSLGDPEQF
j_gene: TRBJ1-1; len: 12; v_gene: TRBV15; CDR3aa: ATSKGAGVTEAF
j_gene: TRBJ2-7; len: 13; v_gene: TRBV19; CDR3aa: ASWDPGQGTGEQY
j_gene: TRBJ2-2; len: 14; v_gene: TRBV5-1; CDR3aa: ASSLVGTANTGELF
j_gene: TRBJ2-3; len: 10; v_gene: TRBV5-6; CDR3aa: ASSDRQYTQY
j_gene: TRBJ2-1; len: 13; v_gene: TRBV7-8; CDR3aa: ASSLPGQGAIEQF
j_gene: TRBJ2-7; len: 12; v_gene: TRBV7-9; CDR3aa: ASSLEGVSLEQY
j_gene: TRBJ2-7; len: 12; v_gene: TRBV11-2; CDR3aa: ASSAGQGAYEQY
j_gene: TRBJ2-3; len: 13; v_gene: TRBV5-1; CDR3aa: ASSWDGTRGDTQY
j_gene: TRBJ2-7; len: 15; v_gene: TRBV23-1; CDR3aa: ASRGNTGQGNTYEQY
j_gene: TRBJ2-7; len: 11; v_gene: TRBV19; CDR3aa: ASSLGQGDEQY
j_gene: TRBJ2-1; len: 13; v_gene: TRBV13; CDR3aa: ASSLRSGIYNEQF
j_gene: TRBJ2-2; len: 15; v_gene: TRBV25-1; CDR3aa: ASSEYVGQGLPGELF
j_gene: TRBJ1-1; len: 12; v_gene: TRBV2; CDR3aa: ASSEAGGMAEAF
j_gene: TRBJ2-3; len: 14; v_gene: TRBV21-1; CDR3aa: ASSKDETPSTDTQY
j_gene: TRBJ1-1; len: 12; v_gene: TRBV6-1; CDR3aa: ASSTGTENTEAF
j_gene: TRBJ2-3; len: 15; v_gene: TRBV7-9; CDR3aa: ASSFPHGQGSTDTQY
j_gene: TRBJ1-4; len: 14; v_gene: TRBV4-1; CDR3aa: ASSQSTGTAGEKLF
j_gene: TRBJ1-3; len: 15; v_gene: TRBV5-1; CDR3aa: ASNEGGQGFSGNTIY
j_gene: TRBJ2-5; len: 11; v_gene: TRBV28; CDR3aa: AMSRGPQETQY
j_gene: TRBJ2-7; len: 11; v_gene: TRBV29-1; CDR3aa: SALPAWSYEQY
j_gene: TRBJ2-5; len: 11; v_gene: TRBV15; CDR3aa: ATSNGDLGTQY
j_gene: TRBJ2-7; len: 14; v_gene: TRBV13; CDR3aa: ASSLGRTGGGYEQY
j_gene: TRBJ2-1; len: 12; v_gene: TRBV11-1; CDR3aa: ASSPLRGTNEQF
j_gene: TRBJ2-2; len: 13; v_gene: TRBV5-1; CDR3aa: ASRGRDSPTGELF
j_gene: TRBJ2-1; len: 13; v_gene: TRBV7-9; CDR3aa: ASSPRTSGYNEQF
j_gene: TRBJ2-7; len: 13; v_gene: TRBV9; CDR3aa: ASSVQTGGVGEQY
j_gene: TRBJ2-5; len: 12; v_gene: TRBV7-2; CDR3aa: ASSLQGQGETQY
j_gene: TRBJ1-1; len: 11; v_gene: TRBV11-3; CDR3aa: ASSRDSKSEAF
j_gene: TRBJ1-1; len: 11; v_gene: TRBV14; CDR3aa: ASGPDRNTEAF
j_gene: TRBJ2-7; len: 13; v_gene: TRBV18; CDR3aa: ASSPVGQGGYEQY
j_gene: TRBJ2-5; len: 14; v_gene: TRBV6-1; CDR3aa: ASSEAGGAEQETQY
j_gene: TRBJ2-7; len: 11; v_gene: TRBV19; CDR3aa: ASTDRGQGEQY
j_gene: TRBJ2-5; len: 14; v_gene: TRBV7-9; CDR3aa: ASSFTGTGSRETQY
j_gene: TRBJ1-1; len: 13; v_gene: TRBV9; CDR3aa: ASSPNRVGGTEAF
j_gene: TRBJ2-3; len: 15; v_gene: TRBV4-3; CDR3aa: ASSQVESPAGTDTQY
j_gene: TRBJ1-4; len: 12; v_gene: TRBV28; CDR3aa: ASSFGGTNEKLF